Each of the 24 T cell receptor beta chains below was sequenced from the same sample in a study of T cell responses to AZD1222 COVID-19 vaccine. The assay was immunoSEQ multiplex PCR, and TCRdb's table has in-frame clones only and misses some. This table holds tens of thousands of clones, just over 90% found once. The sequences come from peripheral blood, collected on day 0 of MenACWY control vaccination. The origin of the receptors is an adult in good health.

This clone appeared once. The rearrangement joins TRBV28 to TRBJ1-1, with D possibly matching TRBD1 (5 bases). CDR1 and CDR2 from the germline V gene are MDHEN and SYDVKM. Trimming shortened V by 5 bases and J by 6 bases, and 13 bases separated the two germline ends. The CDR3 covers 13 residues. DNA for the CDR3: TGTGCCAGCAGTCCTCCCGTGGGGGCTGAAGCTTTCTTT. It specifies CASSPPVGAEAFF.

V is TRBV4-1 and J is TRBJ2-3, with a possible D match to TRBD2 (6 bases). Trimming pared 0 bases from V and 4 bases from J, leaving 11 bases between. CDR3 length: 15 amino acids. CDR1 and CDR2 (germline): MGHRA, YSYEKL. CDR3 sequence: CASSQEILASDTQYF. The DNA for the CDR3 is TGCGCCAGCAGCCAAGAGATACTAGCTTCAGATACGCAGTATTTT.

The gene calls are TRBV30 and TRBJ2-3; 7 bases line up with TRBD2. The CDR3 spans 16 residues. Germline CDR1 is GTSNPN and CDR2 is SVGIG (reference sequence). V shed 2 bases, J shed 3 bases, and the junction held 11 bases outside the gene matches. The chain's CDR3 is CAWSLAGPGRTDTQYF. The DNA of the CDR3 is TGTGCCTGGAGTTTAGCGGGTCCGGGGCGTACAGATACGCAGTATTTT.

V and J are TRBV7-8 and TRBJ2-7; the D gene is possibly TRBD1 (6 bases). Germline loops: CDR1 SGHVS, CDR2 FQNEAQ. This CDR3 contains 12 residues. V was cut by 5 bases and J by 6 bases, with 11 bases left in between. DNA for the CDR3: TGTGCCAGCAGCAAGAACAGGGCCGAGCAGTACTTC. This gives the protein CASSKNRAEQYF.

The chain has TRBV28 and TRBJ1-2, with a tentative D call TRBD1 (5 bases). The CDR3 is made up of 14 amino acids. Germline V gives CDR1 MDHEN, CDR2 SYDVKM. Trimming removed 3 bases from V and 4 bases from J, with 12 bases in between. CDR3 residues: CASSFLTDLYGYTF. The CDR3 DNA follows: TGTGCCAGCAGTTTTCTGACAGATCTCTATGGCTACACCTTC.

Remarks on this clone: This may stem from a read error, because a much larger clone lies one nucleotide away. The V call is TRBV19, the J call TRBJ1-1; D possibly corresponds to TRBD1 (5 bases). The germline V gene encodes CDR1 LNHDA and CDR2 SQIVND (reference sequence). The germline V and J ends were trimmed by 9 bases and 1 base, with 12 bases remaining between them. There are 13 residues in the CDR3. The CDR3 loop reads CASTWGGNTEAFF. In nucleotides, the CDR3 is TGTGCCAGCACCTGGGGGGGGAACACTGAAGCTTTCTTT.

The rearrangement links TRBV5-6 to TRBJ2-7; D is uncertain. The V end was cut by 4 bases, the J end by 2 bases, with 13 bases between. The CDR3 contains 14 residues. Per germline, CDR1 SGHDT and CDR2 YYEEEE. CDR3 protein: CASSTSDTAYEQYF. CDR3 DNA sequence: TGTGCCAGCAGCACGTCAGATACAGCCTACGAGCAGTACTTC. The whole variable domain, filled in from reference TRBV5-6 and TRBJ2-7, reads DAGVTQSPTHLIKTRGQQVTLRCSPKSGHDTVSWYQQALGQGPQFIFQYYEEEERQRGNFPDRFSGHQFPNYSSELNVNALLLGDSALYLCASSTSDTAYEQYFGPGTRLTVT.

V and J are TRBV12-5 and TRBJ2-7; 7 nucleotides match TRBD2. V was clipped by 2 bases and J by 2 bases; unmatched bases: 12. The CDR3 loop spans 17 amino acids. Germline values: CDR1 LGHNT, CDR2 FRNRAP. CDR3 DNA sequence: TGTGCTAGTGGTTTGCCGACCGGACTAGTCGGGGCCTACGAGCAGTACTTC. Translating it yields CASGLPTGLVGAYEQYF. Full variable domain (outside the CDR3, taken from reference TRBV12-5 and TRBJ2-7): DARVTQTPRHKVTEMGQEVTMRCQPILGHNTVFWYRQTMMQGLELLAYFRNRAPLDDSGMPKDRFSAEMPDATLATLKIQPSEPRDSAVYFCASGLPTGLVGAYEQYFGPGTRLTVT.

V is TRBV19 and J is TRBJ2-2, with D hard to call. The CDR3 runs to 11 residues. V was clipped by 4 bases and J by 6 bases, with 3 bases between them. The germline V gene encodes CDR1 LNHDA and CDR2 SQIVND (reference sequence). The DNA for the CDR3 is TGTGCCAGTAGTAGGTCCGGGGAGCTGTTTTTT. This translates into CASSRSGELFF. The whole variable domain, filled in from reference TRBV19 and TRBJ2-2, reads DGGITQSPKYLFRKEGQNVTLSCEQNLNHDAMYWYRQDPGQGLRLIYYSQIVNDFQKGDIAEGYSVSREKKESFPLTVTSAQKNPTAFYLCASSRSGELFFGEGSRLTVL.

DNA for the CDR3: TGTGCCAGCAGCCCGAATGGGGGACCCTACGAGCAGTACTTC. As protein: CASSPNGGPYEQYF. This chain connects TRBV5-4 to TRBJ2-7, with D perhaps assigned TRBD1 or TRBD2 (5 bases each). The V end was cut by 4 bases, the J end by 2 bases, with 13 bases between. This CDR3 is 14 amino acids long. Germline values: CDR1 SGHNT, CDR2 YYREEE (reference sequence). The whole variable domain, filled in from reference TRBV5-4 and TRBJ2-7, reads ETGVTQSPTHLIKTRGQQVTLRCSSQSGHNTVSWYQQALGQGPQFIFQYYREEENGRGNFPPRFSGLQFPNYSSELNVNALELDDSALYLCASSPNGGPYEQYFGPGTRLTVT.

This chain joins TRBV7-9 and TRBJ1-2, with D uncertain. CDR1 is SEHNR and CDR2 is FQNEAQ in the germline V gene (reference sequence). This CDR3 comprises 13 residues. V shed 1 base and J shed 8 bases, with 11 bases lying between them. This CDR3 reads CASSLDRTPGYTF. The CDR3 DNA sequence: TGTGCCAGCAGCTTAGATCGGACGCCGGGCTACACCTTC.

The chain has TRBV10-1 and TRBJ2-3, with no clear D. The CDR3 runs to 12 residues. The V end lost 3 bases, the J end lost 4 bases, and 5 bases lay between the germline ends. The germline V gene has CDR1 WNHNN and CDR2 SYGVQD (reference sequence). CDR3 in DNA: TGCGCCAGCAGTGAATCAGCAGATACGCAGTATTTT. It is translated as CASSESADTQYF.

V gene TRBV28 combines with J gene TRBJ2-5, with D possibly matching TRBD2 (6 bases). The CDR3 extends over 15 amino acids. Trimming cost V 7 bases and J 0 bases, with 15 bases left between them. Germline V lookup: CDR1 MDHEN, CDR2 SYDVKM. The CDR3 nucleotides are TGTGCCAGCAAGGAAGGCGCGGGGTACCAAGAGACCCAGTACTTC. Translated: CASKEGAGYQETQYF. The variable domain in full, completed from reference TRBV28 and TRBJ2-5, reads DVKVTQSSRYLVKRTGEKVFLECVQDMDHENMFWYRQDPGLGLRLIYFSYDVKMKEKGDIPEGYSVSREKKERFSLILESASTNQTSMYLCASKEGAGYQETQYFGPGTRLLVL.

A single count supports this clone. This CDR3 is CASSETGASYGYTF. For the CDR3, the DNA is TGCGCCAGCAGCGAAACAGGGGCGAGCTATGGCTACACCTTC. The chain links TRBV5-1 to TRBJ1-2; 7 nucleotides line up with TRBD1. With 4 bases clipped from V and 4 bases from J, the junction kept 7 bases outside the gene matches. The CDR3 sequence is 14 residues long. Germline-derived CDR1 and CDR2 are SGHRS and YFSETQ.

The gene calls are TRBV6-5 and TRBJ1-5, with D tentatively TRBD1 (5 bases). This CDR3 region has 14 residues. Trimming took off 7 bases at V and 5 bases at J, with 15 bases between the two ends. Per germline, CDR1 MNHEY and CDR2 SVGAGI. The CDR3 DNA follows: TGTGCCAGCACCCCGCGCGGGGGTGATCAGCCCCAGCATTTT. Amino acid sequence: CASTPRGGDQPQHF.

This clone was counted only a few times. The chain joins TRBV10-3 to TRBJ1-6, with 7 bases lining up with TRBD1. Germline values: CDR1 ENHRY, CDR2 SYGVKD. The CDR3 totals 15 residues. With V trimmed by 6 bases and J by 3 bases, 5 bases remained unmatched. The CDR3 sequence: CAISGGQVYNSPLHF. DNA for the CDR3: TGTGCCATCAGCGGCGGACAGGTCTATAATTCACCCCTCCACTTT.

The rearrangement links TRBV4-1 to TRBJ2-1; 13 nucleotides match TRBD2. Germline V gene lookup returns CDR1 MGHRA and CDR2 YSYEKL. J gave up 10 bases and V 3 bases, and 9 bases lay outside the gene matches. The CDR3 spans 16 residues. CDR3 nucleotides: TGCGCCAGCAGCCACCCGGGACTAGCGGGGCCCACCGAGCAGTTCTTC. It codes for CASSHPGLAGPTEQFF.

The table lists this clone with a count of one. This chain connects TRBV4-3 to TRBJ2-6; 7 bases are shared with TRBD2. Germline values: CDR1 LGHNA, CDR2 YSLEER. The length of the CDR3 is 17 residues. The J segment lost 0 bases and the V segment lost 5 bases, leaving 7 bases of the junction unmatched. The CDR3 region has the DNA TGCGCCAGCAGCTCAAGCGGGACGAGCTCTGGGGCCAACGTCCTGACTTTC. Encoded protein: CASSSSGTSSGANVLTF.

The chain joins TRBV7-2 to TRBJ2-7; the D is unclear. CDR3 length equals 14 residues. Trimming shortened V by 6 bases and J by 4 bases, and 16 bases separated the two germline ends. In germline, CDR1 is SGHTA, CDR2 FQGNSA. CDR3 residues: CASSLAVEGYEQYF. CDR3 in DNA: TGTGCCAGCAGTCTTGCTGTCGAAGGTTACGAGCAGTACTTC.

The J gene is TRBJ1-1, the V gene TRBV5-1, with no clear D. This CDR3 spans 14 amino acids. Germline-derived CDR1 and CDR2 are SGHRS and YFSETQ. Trimming shortened V by 1 base and J by 3 bases, and 10 bases separated the two germline ends. In DNA form, the CDR3 reads TGCGCCAGCAGCTTGCGAGGTGCGGACACTGAAGCTTTCTTT. Translation: CASSLRGADTEAFF.

The rearrangement joins TRBV19 to TRBJ1-1; the D is unclear. This CDR3 is built from 11 residues. Germline CDR1 is LNHDA and CDR2 is SQIVND (reference sequence). The V end lost 6 bases, the J end lost 6 bases, and 8 bases lay between the germline ends. CDR3 amino acids: CASSPGAEAFF. DNA of the CDR3: TGTGCCAGTAGCCCCGGGGCTGAAGCTTTCTTT.

Here the CDR3 DNA reads TGTGCCAGTAGTACTCGGACAGCAACTAATGAAAAACTGTTTTTT. Protein sequence: CASSTRTATNEKLFF. V and J are TRBV19 and TRBJ1-4; D may be TRBD1 (6 bases). Germline loops: CDR1 LNHDA, CDR2 SQIVND (reference sequence). V gave up 4 bases and J gave up 0 bases, with 9 bases separating them. The CDR3 has 15 residues.

This clone showed up just once. The chain uses TRBV28 and TRBJ1-1; D is unclear. The CDR3 spans 13 residues. Germline V gene data show CDR1 as MDHEN and CDR2 as SYDVKM. V was shortened by 7 bases and J by 4 bases, with 13 bases between the two germline ends. In DNA form, the CDR3 reads TGTGCCAGCATTGCTTACCGGGGCACTGAAGCTTTCTTT. It is translated as CASIAYRGTEAFF.

This clone was counted once. The chain is built from TRBV19 and TRBJ1-3, with unresolved D. Germline CDR1 LNHDA, CDR2 SQIVND (reference sequence). The CDR3 sequence is 16 residues long. V lost 8 bases to trimming and J lost 4 bases, with 21 bases between them. The CDR3 coding sequence is TGTGCCAGTCTCGGACTCCGGAAATCATCGGGAAACACCATATATTTT. This sequence encodes CASLGLRKSSGNTIYF.